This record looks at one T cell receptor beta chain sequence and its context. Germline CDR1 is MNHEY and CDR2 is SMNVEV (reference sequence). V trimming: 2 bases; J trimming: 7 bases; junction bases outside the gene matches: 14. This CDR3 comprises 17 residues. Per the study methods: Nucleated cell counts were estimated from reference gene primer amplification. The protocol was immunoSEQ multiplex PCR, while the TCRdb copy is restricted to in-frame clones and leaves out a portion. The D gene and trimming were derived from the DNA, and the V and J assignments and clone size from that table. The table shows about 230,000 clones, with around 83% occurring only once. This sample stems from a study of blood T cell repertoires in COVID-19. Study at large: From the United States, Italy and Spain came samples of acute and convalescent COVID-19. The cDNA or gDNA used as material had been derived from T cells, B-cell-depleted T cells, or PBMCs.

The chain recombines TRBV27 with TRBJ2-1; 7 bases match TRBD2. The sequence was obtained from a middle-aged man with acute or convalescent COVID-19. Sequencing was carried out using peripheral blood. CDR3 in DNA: TGTGCCAGCAGTTTAGGGTGGGGGAGGGACTACAAGAATGAGCAGTTCTTC. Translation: CASSLGWGRDYKNEQFF.